The sequence of this TCR beta chain was determined in a study of blood T cell repertoires in COVID-19. Two negative PCRs, clearance, or symptom resolution characterized the recovered Cohort 3 donors. The V gene end was trimmed by 4 bases and the J gene end by 8 bases; junction bases not matched to a gene: 5. Germline loops: CDR1 SEHNR, CDR2 FQNEAQ (reference sequence). This CDR3 comprises 15 residues. TCRdb's copy holds only in-frame clones and misses some; the assay was immunoSEQ multiplex PCR. The sample consists of 240,000 or so clones, roughly 89% of them appearing once. V is TRBV7-9 and J is TRBJ2-1, with 13 bases fitting TRBD2. The sample consisted of PBMCs or T cells enriched from blood (not recorded which). The sequence was collected from a man aged 40-50 years who had recovered from COVID-19. CDR3 nucleotide sequence: TGTGCCAGCAGCTCAGGACTAGCGGGAGTCGATGAGCAGTTCTTC. It yields the protein CASSSGLAGVDEQFF.